This T cell receptor (beta chain) was captured by sequencing in a study of OX40 agonist ivuxolimab in advanced cancers. General study results and limits: Within 6 weeks, CD4+ and CD8+ blood T cells expanded clonally at 0.1 to 3.0 mg/kg. Still undetermined is the antigen specificity of the expanded peripheral T cells.

Method: immunoSEQ multiplex PCR; TCRdb's copy keeps in-frame clones and lacks some. The sample shows 75,000 to 100,000 clones, roughly 90% of them seen only once. Germline CDR1 and CDR2: MNHEY and SVGAGI. V lost 6 bases and J lost 3; bases outside the gene matches: 8. The CDR3 length is 14 residues. In the case of this clone: The antigen is unknown.

The TCR comes from an adult with an advanced solid tumor such as melanoma, head and neck, liver or kidney cancer. The rearrangement joins TRBV6-5 to TRBJ2-7; TRBD2 aligns across 7 bases. The sequencing used CD4+ or CD8+ T cells sorted from blood, collected in a trial of the OX40 agonist ivuxolimab. The CDR3 sequence: CASRPSGGDYEQYF. The CDR3 DNA reads TGTGCCAGCAGACCATCGGGGGGAGACTACGAGCAGTACTTC.